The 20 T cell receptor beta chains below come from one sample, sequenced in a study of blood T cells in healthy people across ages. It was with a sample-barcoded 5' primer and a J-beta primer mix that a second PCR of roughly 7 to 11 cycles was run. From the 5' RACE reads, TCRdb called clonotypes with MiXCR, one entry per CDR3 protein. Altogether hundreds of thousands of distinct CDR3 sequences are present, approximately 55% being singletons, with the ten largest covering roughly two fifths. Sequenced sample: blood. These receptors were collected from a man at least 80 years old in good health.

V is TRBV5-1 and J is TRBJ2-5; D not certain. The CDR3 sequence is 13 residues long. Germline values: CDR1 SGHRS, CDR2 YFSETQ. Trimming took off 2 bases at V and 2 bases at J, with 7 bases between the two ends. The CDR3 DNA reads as TGCGCCAGCAGCTTATTCAGGCAAGAGACCCAGTACTTC. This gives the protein CASSLFRQETQYF.

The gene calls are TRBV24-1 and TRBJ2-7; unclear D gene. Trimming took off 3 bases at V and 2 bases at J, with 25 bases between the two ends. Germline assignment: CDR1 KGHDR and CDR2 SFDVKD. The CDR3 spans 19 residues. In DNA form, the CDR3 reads TGTGCCACCAGTGATACCCGGACGCCAAGAACGGGCCGGACCTACGAGCAGTACTTC. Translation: CATSDTRTPRTGRTYEQYF.

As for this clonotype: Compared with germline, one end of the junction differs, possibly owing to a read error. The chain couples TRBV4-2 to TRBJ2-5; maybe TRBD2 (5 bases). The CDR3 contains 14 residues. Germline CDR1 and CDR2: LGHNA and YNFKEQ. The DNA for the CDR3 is TGTGCCTGCAGCCGGCCGCGAGACGTGAGGGAGCAGTACTTC. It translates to CACSRPRDVREQYF.

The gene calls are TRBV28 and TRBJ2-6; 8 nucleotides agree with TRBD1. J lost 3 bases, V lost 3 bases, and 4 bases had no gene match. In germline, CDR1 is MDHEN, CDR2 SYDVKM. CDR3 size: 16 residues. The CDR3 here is CASSFDRGSGANVLTF. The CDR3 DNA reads TGTGCCAGCAGTTTTGACAGGGGAAGTGGGGCCAACGTCCTGACTTTC. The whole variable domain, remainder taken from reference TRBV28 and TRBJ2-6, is DVKVTQSSRYLVKRTGEKVFLECVQDMDHENMFWYRQDPGLGLRLIYFSYDVKMKEKGDIPEGYSVSREKKERFSLILESASTNQTSMYLCASSFDRGSGANVLTFGAGSRLTVL.

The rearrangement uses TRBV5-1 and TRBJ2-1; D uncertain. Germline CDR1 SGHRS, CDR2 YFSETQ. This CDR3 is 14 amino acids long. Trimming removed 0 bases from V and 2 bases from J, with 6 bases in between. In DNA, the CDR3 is TGCGCCAGCAGCTTGGTCATAGCCTACAATGAGCAGTTCTTC. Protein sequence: CASSLVIAYNEQFF.

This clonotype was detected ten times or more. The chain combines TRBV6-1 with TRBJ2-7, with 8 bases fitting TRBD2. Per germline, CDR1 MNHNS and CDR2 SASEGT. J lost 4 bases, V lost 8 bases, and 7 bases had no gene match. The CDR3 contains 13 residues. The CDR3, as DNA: TGTGCCAGCGAACGAGCGGGAGTGTACGAGCAGTACTTC. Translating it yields CASERAGVYEQYF.

The CDR3: CASSARGYGYTF. The CDR3, as DNA: TGTGCCAGCAGTGCCAGGGGCTATGGCTACACCTTC. The chain has TRBV6-5 and TRBJ1-2, with TRBD1 as a possible D gene (6 bases). The CDR3 length is 12 residues. Germline CDR1 MNHEY, CDR2 SVGAGI. Trimming removed 5 bases at V and 4 bases at J, with 8 bases between.

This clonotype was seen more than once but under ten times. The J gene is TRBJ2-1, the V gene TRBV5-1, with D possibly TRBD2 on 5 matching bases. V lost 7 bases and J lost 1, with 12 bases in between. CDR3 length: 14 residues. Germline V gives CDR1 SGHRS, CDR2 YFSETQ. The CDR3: CASGEIGSYNEQFF. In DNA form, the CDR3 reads TGCGCCAGCGGGGAGATTGGGTCCTACAATGAGCAGTTCTTC.

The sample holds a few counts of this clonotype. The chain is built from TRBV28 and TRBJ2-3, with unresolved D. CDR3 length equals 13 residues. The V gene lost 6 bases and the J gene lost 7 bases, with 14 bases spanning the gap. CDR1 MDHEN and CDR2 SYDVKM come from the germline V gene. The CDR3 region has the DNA TGTGCCAGCAGCCCCCCCGCACCCTATACGCAGTATTTT. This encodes CASSPPAPYTQYF.

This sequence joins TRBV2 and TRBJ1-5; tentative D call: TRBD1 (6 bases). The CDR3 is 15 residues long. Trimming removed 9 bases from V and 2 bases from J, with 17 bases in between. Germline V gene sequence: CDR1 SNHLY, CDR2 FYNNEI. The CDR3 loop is CASGVAGGGNQPQHF. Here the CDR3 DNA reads TGTGCCAGTGGGGTGGCGGGGGGCGGCAATCAGCCCCAGCATTTT.

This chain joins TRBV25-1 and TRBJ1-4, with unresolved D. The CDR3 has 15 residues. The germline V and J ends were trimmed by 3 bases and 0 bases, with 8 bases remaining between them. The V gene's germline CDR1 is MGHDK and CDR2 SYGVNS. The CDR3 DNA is TGTGCCAGCAGTGATCTCCGGGCAACTAATGAAAAACTGTTTTTT. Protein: CASSDLRATNEKLFF. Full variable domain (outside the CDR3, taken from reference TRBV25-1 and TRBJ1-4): EADIYQTPRYLVIGTGKKITLECSQTMGHDKMYWYQQDPGMELHLIHYSYGVNSTEKGDLSSESTVSRIRTEHFPLTLESARPSHTSQYLCASSDLRATNEKLFFGSGTQLSVL.

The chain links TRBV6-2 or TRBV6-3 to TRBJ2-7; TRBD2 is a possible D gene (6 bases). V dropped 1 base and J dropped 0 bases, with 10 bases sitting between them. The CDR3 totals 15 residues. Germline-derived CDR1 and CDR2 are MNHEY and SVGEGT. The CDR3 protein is CASSYLASVSYEQYF. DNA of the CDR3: TGTGCCAGCAGTTACTTGGCTAGCGTCTCCTACGAGCAGTACTTC.

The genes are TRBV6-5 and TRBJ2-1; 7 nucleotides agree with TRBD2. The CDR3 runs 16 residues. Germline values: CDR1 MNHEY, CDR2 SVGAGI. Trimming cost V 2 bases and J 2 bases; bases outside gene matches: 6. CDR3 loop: CASSYNGRVTYNEQFF. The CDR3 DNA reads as TGTGCCAGCAGTTACAATGGGAGGGTAACCTACAATGAGCAGTTCTTC.

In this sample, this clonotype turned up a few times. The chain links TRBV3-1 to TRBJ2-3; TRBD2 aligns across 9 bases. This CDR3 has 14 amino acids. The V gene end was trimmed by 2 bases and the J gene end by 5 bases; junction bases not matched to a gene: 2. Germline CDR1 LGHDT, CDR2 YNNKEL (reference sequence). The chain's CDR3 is CASSQLAGEDTQYF. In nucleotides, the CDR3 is TGTGCCAGCAGCCAATTAGCGGGAGAAGATACGCAGTATTTT.

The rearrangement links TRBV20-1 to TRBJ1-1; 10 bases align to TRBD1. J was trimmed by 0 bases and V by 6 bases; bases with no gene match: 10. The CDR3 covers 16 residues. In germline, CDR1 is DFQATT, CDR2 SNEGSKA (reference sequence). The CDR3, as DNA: TGCAGTGCCGCTCAAAGACAGGGGGCTATGAACACTGAAGCTTTCTTT. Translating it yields CSAAQRQGAMNTEAFF.

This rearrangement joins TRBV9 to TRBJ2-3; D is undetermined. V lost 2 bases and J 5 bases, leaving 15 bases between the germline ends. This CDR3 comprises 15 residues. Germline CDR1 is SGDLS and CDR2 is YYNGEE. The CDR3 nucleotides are TGTGCCAGCAGCGTCCGGGCCTCGGCCCAAGATACGCAGTATTTT. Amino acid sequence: CASSVRASAQDTQYF.

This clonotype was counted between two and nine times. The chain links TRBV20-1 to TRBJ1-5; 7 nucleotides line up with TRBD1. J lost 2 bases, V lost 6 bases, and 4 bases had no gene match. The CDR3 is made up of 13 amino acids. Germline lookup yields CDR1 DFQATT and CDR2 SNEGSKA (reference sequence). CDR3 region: CSAPDRGNQPQHF. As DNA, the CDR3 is TGCAGTGCCCCTGACAGGGGCAATCAGCCCCAGCATTTT.

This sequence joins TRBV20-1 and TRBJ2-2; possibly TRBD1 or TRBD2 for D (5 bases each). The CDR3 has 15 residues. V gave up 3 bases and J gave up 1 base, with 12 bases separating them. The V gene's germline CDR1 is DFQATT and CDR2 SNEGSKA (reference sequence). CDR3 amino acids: CSARRLGVNTGELFF. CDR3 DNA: TGCAGTGCTAGGAGGTTGGGGGTGAACACCGGGGAGCTGTTTTTT.

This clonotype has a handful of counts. The CDR3 coding sequence is TGTGCCAGCAGCTCTTCGGGTGAAAAACTGTTTTTT. Its translation is CASSSSGEKLFF. This chain joins TRBV7-2 and TRBJ1-4, with D unresolved. CDR1 and CDR2 from the germline V gene are SGHTA and FQGNSA. Trimming took off 4 bases at V and 7 bases at J, with 7 bases between the two ends. This CDR3 is 12 amino acids long.

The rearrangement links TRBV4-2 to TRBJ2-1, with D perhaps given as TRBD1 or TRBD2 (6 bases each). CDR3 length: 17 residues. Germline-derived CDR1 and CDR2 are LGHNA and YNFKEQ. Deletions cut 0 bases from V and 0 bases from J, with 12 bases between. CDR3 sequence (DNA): TGTGCCAGCAGCCAAGAAGGGGGGCAGTTCTCCTACAATGAGCAGTTCTTC. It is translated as CASSQEGGQFSYNEQFF.